This entry features one T cell receptor beta chain sequence. What it binds is not known. This record belongs to a study of cytomegalovirus exposure and HLA in healthy donors. Points from the study as a whole: Among TCR beta chains of equal frequency, HLA-associated ones were more clonally expanded in a later analysis. Most TCR beta V segments were productive about 87% or about 30% of the time in an earlier analysis. While the bulk of TCR sequences proved rare, some public TCRs turned up in many donors.

Germline V gene sequence: CDR1 DFQATT, CDR2 SNEGSKA (reference sequence). This CDR3 is 11 amino acids long. V lost 3 bases to trimming and J lost 5 bases, with 7 bases between them. Primers: 60 Vbeta forward and 13 Jbeta reverse. Generated by immunoSEQ multiplex PCR, the TCRdb table keeps only in-frame clones and is missing some. The ten most abundant clones cover 11% of a sample with tens of thousands of clones. The chain is built from TRBV20-1 and TRBJ2-5; D unclear. Sequencing was performed on PBMCs. The origin of this receptor is a woman between 50 and 59 years old in good health and CMV-seropositive. The CDR3: CSASPQETQYF. CDR3 nucleotide sequence: TGCAGTGCTAGTCCGCAGGAGACCCAGTACTTC.